A single sample is the source of the 14 T cell receptor beta chains below, sequenced in a study of shared clonotypes between healthy human individuals. Sequencing was performed with immunoSEQ multiplex PCR; in TCRdb, only in-frame clones are kept and a portion is missing. Altogether roughly 2.4 million clones are present, approximately 96% being singletons, with the ten largest covering more than 0.1%. Sequencing used naive CD4+ T cells sorted from blood. Sample subset: CD45RA+ positively selected. The receptors were sampled from a man in his late teens or twenties in good health.

The chain couples TRBV5-5 to TRBJ1-1; no clear D gene. Germline-derived CDR1 and CDR2 are SGHKS and YYEKEE (reference sequence). Trimming took off 0 bases at V and 1 base at J, with 4 bases between the two ends. The CDR3 loop spans 13 amino acids. The chain's CDR3 is CASSLAQNTEAFF. The CDR3 DNA is TGTGCCAGCAGCTTGGCCCAGAACACTGAAGCTTTCTTT.

This chain links TRBV11-1 with TRBJ1-2, with 7 bases identical to TRBD1. Per the germline V gene, CDR1 is SGHAT and CDR2 is FQDESV (reference sequence). This CDR3 is 14 amino acids long. With V trimmed by 4 bases and J by 6 bases, 8 bases remained unmatched. The CDR3 region is CASSSVQGQDGYTF. The CDR3, as DNA: TGTGCCAGCAGCTCGGTACAGGGGCAGGATGGCTACACCTTC.

The chain uses TRBV5-8 and TRBJ2-3; 10 bases agree with TRBD2. The CDR3 loop spans 15 amino acids. Looked up from germline, CDR1 is SGHTS and CDR2 is YDEGEE. With 4 bases clipped from V and 2 bases from J, the junction kept 4 bases outside the gene matches. The CDR3, as DNA: TGTGCCAGCAGCGCTAGCGGGGGATTCACAGATACGCAGTATTTT. Protein product: CASSASGGFTDTQYF.

The chain links TRBV25-1 to TRBJ1-6; 8 bases fit TRBD1. V shed 4 bases and J 14 bases; nucleotides not matched to a gene: 10. The CDR3 covers 14 residues. Germline loops: CDR1 MGHDK, CDR2 SYGVNS. The CDR3 sequence is CASSVTGAHGTLHF. The CDR3 nucleotides are TGTGCCAGCAGTGTGACAGGGGCCCATGGAACCCTCCACTTT.

This rearrangement joins TRBV7-2 to TRBJ2-1; D is perhaps TRBD2 (6 bases). The germline gives CDR1 SGHTA, CDR2 FQGNSA. Trimming cost V 4 bases and J 9 bases, with 10 bases left between them. The CDR3 covers 12 residues. CDR3 residues: CASSSGGIEQFF. DNA for the CDR3: TGTGCCAGCAGCTCCGGGGGAATTGAGCAGTTCTTC.

V and J are TRBV25-1 and TRBJ2-1; the D gene is possibly TRBD1 (5 bases). Per the germline V gene, CDR1 is MGHDK and CDR2 is SYGVNS. The germline V and J ends were trimmed by 6 bases and 10 bases, with 22 bases remaining between them. CDR3 size: 15 residues. CDR3 sequence (DNA): TGTGCCAGCAGAGAAGGCGGTGCAGGGCCAATCGAGCAGTTCTTC. Translating it yields CASREGGAGPIEQFF.

V and J are TRBV5-1 and TRBJ2-7; D uncertain. Germline CDR1 reads SGHRS; CDR2 reads YFSETQ. V was cut by 4 bases and J by 4 bases, with 9 bases left in between. This CDR3 comprises 12 residues. The CDR3: CASSQNGYEQYF. As DNA, the CDR3 is TGCGCCAGCAGCCAGAACGGGTACGAGCAGTACTTC.

This rearrangement joins TRBV7-6 to TRBJ2-7; 9 bases agree with TRBD2. Trimming at V came to 0 bases and at J to 2 bases, leaving 23 bases not matched to a gene. CDR3 size: 22 residues. Germline V gives CDR1 SGHVS, CDR2 FNYEAQ. The CDR3: CASSLARPKINVSGSRAYEQYF. The CDR3 bases are TGTGCCAGCAGCTTAGCGCGGCCAAAGATTAACGTTAGCGGGAGCCGGGCCTACGAGCAGTACTTC. The whole variable domain, filled in from reference TRBV7-6 and TRBJ2-7, reads GAGVSQSPRYKVTKRGQDVALRCDPISGHVSLYWYRQALGQGPEFLTYFNYEAQQDKSGLPNDRFSAERPEGSISTLTIQRTEQRDSAMYRCASSLARPKINVSGSRAYEQYFGPGTRLTVT.

The chain joins TRBV5-1 to TRBJ2-7; D may be TRBD2 (6 bases). The CDR3 runs to 17 residues. CDR1 is SGHRS and CDR2 is YFSETQ in the germline V gene. Trimming cost V 4 bases and J 7 bases, with 27 bases left between them. The CDR3 coding sequence is TGCGCCAGCAGCCCGGGACTGAAACAACCCCTCCTTAGTGAGCAGTACTTC. As protein: CASSPGLKQPLLSEQYF. Full variable domain (rest looked up from reference TRBV5-1 and TRBJ2-7): KAGVTQTPRYLIKTRGQQVTLSCSPISGHRSVSWYQQTPGQGLQFLFEYFSETQRNKGNFPGRFSGRQFSNSRSEMNVSTLELGDSALYLCASSPGLKQPLLSEQYFGPGTRLTVT.

The chain joins TRBV25-1 to TRBJ2-6; unclear D gene. The CDR3 extends over 14 amino acids. From germline, CDR1 is MGHDK and CDR2 SYGVNS. V was shortened by 3 bases and J by 2 bases, with 5 bases between the two germline ends. For the CDR3, the DNA is TGTGCCAGCAGTGATTTTCCTGGGGCCAACGTCCTGACTTTC. Translated: CASSDFPGANVLTF.

The count of this clone is one. The chain uses TRBV2 and TRBJ2-1; D is perhaps TRBD2 (6 bases). Germline loops: CDR1 SNHLY, CDR2 FYNNEI. This CDR3 contains 12 residues. V gave up 10 bases and J gave up 5 bases, with 12 bases separating them. The CDR3 nucleotides read TGTGCCATCCAAAGGGAGGACAATGAGCAGTTCTTC. Its protein is CAIQREDNEQFF.

This clone was seen only once. The J gene is TRBJ2-5, the V gene TRBV7-2, with 7 nucleotides matching TRBD1. CDR1 is SGHTA, CDR2 FQGNSA, per germline. This CDR3 region has 14 residues. The V and J ends lost 1 base and 4 bases, in that order; junction bases with no gene match: 3. The CDR3 DNA reads TGTGCCAGCAGCTTAGAGGGGGCAGCAGAGACCCAGTACTTC. It translates to CASSLEGAAETQYF.

The chain employs TRBV14 and TRBJ1-4, with TRBD1 as a possible D gene (6 bases). This CDR3 has 16 residues. Germline CDR1 SGHDN, CDR2 FVKESK. V lost 2 bases and J lost 5, with 15 bases in between. In nucleotides, the CDR3 is TGTGCCAGCAGCCAAAGGGCTCCGGGGGCGAATGAAAAACTGTTTTTT. Its protein product is CASSQRAPGANEKLFF.

This chain connects TRBV6-4 to TRBJ1-1, with a possible D match to TRBD1 (5 bases). The CDR3 runs 14 residues. V was trimmed by 3 bases and J by 4 bases, leaving 12 bases between them. Germline V gives CDR1 MRHNA, CDR2 SNTAGT. CDR3 in DNA: TGTGCCAGCAGTGAAGCGCAGGGAAGCACTGAAGCTTTCTTT. Amino acid sequence: CASSEAQGSTEAFF.